Shown below are 14 T cell receptor beta chains from a single sample sequenced in a study of cytomegalovirus exposure and HLA in healthy donors. The PCR used 60 Vbeta and 13 Jbeta primers. Profiled with immunoSEQ multiplex PCR; TCRdb holds only in-frame clones, not every one. Its clone listing holds about 150,000 clones. Sequencing was done on a sample of PBMCs. The source of these receptors is a woman aged 50 to 60 in good health and CMV-seronegative.

The rearrangement uses TRBV5-6 and TRBJ2-5; maybe TRBD1 (6 bases). V lost 4 bases, J lost 1 base, and 11 bases lay in between. Germline assignment: CDR1 SGHDT and CDR2 YYEEEE. This CDR3 is 14 amino acids long. The CDR3 region is CASSRGHPQETQYF. The CDR3 nucleotides are TGTGCCAGCAGCCGGGGACATCCCCAAGAGACCCAGTACTTC.

The V call is TRBV2, the J call TRBJ1-2; D may be TRBD1 (5 bases). The V end lost 1 base, the J end lost 4 bases, and 7 bases lay between the germline ends. The CDR3 covers 13 residues. Per germline, CDR1 SNHLY and CDR2 FYNNEI. CDR3: CASSEGTGYGYTF. The CDR3 DNA sequence: TGTGCCAGCAGTGAAGGTACAGGCTATGGCTACACCTTC.

V and J are TRBV2 and TRBJ1-1; 8 positions agree with TRBD1. Per the germline V gene, CDR1 is SNHLY and CDR2 is FYNNEI. The CDR3 has 14 residues. Trimming took 6 bases from V and 1 from J; bases not matched to a gene: 4. CDR3: CASRAGQGNTEAFF. The CDR3 DNA follows: TGTGCCAGCAGGGCCGGACAGGGGAACACTGAAGCTTTCTTT.

The chain joins TRBV4-2 to TRBJ1-5, with 7 bases aligning to TRBD1. Trimming at V came to 4 bases and at J to 2 bases, leaving 8 bases not matched to a gene. The CDR3 runs to 16 residues. Per the germline V gene, CDR1 is LGHNA and CDR2 is YNFKEQ. CDR3: CASSLVQGLGNQPQHF. The CDR3 coding sequence is TGTGCCAGCAGCCTCGTACAGGGGCTGGGCAATCAGCCCCAGCATTTT.

This rearrangement joins TRBV2 to TRBJ1-1, with a possible D match to TRBD1 (6 bases). The V end was cut by 10 bases, the J end by 4 bases, with 10 bases between. CDR1 is SNHLY and CDR2 is FYNNEI in the germline V gene. CDR3 length equals 11 residues. The CDR3 loop is CANQDSTEAFF. The CDR3 DNA reads as TGTGCCAACCAGGACAGCACTGAAGCTTTCTTT. The full variable domain, in which reference TRBV2 and TRBJ1-1 provide the parts outside the CDR3, is EPEVTQTPSHQVTQMGQEVILRCVPISNHLYFYWYRQILGQKVEFLVSFYNNEISEKSEIFDDQFSVERPDGSNFTLKIRSTKLEDSAMYFCANQDSTEAFFGQGTRLTVV.

The chain employs TRBV4-1 and TRBJ1-2; 9 nucleotides line up with TRBD1. Per the germline V gene, CDR1 is MGHRA and CDR2 is YSYEKL. The CDR3 spans 14 residues. Losses at the gene ends were 1 base for V and 3 bases for J; bases not matched to a gene: 0. This chain's CDR3 is CASSQGTGDYGYTF. CDR3 bases: TGCGCCAGCAGCCAAGGGACAGGGGACTATGGCTACACCTTC.

V is TRBV13 and J is TRBJ1-6; possibly TRBD1 for D (5 bases). V lost 5 bases and J lost 5, with 13 bases in between. This CDR3 spans 15 amino acids. The V gene's germline CDR1 is PRHDT and CDR2 FYEKMQ (reference sequence). CDR3 DNA sequence: TGTGCCAGCAGCCGACCGGACATGAATAATTCACCCCTCCACTTT. Translated, it gives CASSRPDMNNSPLHF.

J is TRBJ2-7 and V is TRBV18, with TRBD2 matching 12 bases. Germline V gives CDR1 KGHSH, CDR2 LQKENI. The V gene end was trimmed by 2 bases and the J gene end by 3 bases; junction bases not matched to a gene: 11. CDR3 length: 18 residues. In DNA, the CDR3 is TGTGCCAGCTCACCAGTGCGACTAGCGGGAGAATTTATCTACGAGCAGTACTTC. Protein product: CASSPVRLAGEFIYEQYF.

The rearrangement links TRBV10-3 to TRBJ2-2; the match to TRBD1 covers 7 bases. This CDR3 is built from 15 residues. Germline values: CDR1 ENHRY, CDR2 SYGVKD. V gave up 6 bases and J gave up 4 bases; unmatched junction bases: 8. For the CDR3, the DNA is TGTGCCATCAGAGAAACAGGGGACCCCACCGGGGAGCTGTTTTTT. Encoded protein: CAIRETGDPTGELFF.

The rearrangement joins TRBV7-6 to TRBJ2-3; 8 nucleotides agree with TRBD2. The CDR3 has 12 amino acids. CDR1 SGHVS and CDR2 FNYEAQ come from the germline V gene. The J segment lost 15 bases and the V segment lost 3 bases, leaving 8 bases of the junction unmatched. The CDR3 DNA follows: TGTGCCAGCAGCTTGGCGACGGGGGGGCAATATTTT. Its translation is CASSLATGGQYF.

This sequence joins TRBV6-5 and TRBJ2-4; D perhaps matches TRBD1 (5 bases). The length of the CDR3 is 16 residues. The ends were cut back, 2 bases at V and 0 bases at J, with 11 bases in the middle. CDR1 is MNHEY and CDR2 is SVGAGI in the germline V gene. The CDR3 spells CASSYRPGLAKNIQYF. DNA for the CDR3: TGTGCCAGCAGTTACCGTCCAGGGCTAGCCAAAAACATTCAGTACTTC.

As DNA, the CDR3 is TGTGCCAGAAGCAAGGAGTCCAAGATGTCAAAGACCCAGTACTTC. Protein product: CARSKESKMSKTQYF. This rearrangement joins TRBV5-3 to TRBJ2-5; unclear D gene. TRBV5-3 is assigned to the ORF class and has an uncertain function. CDR3 length: 15 residues. V lost 4 bases and J 6 bases, leaving 19 bases between the germline ends.

The chain is built from TRBV15 and TRBJ2-4, with D unresolved. Trimming cost V 8 bases and J 1 base, with 12 bases left between them. The CDR3 is 14 amino acids. Looked up from germline, CDR1 is LNHNV and CDR2 is YYDKDF (reference sequence). The CDR3 here is CATADGVAKNIQYF. The CDR3 bases are TGTGCCACCGCGGATGGCGTGGCCAAAAACATTCAGTACTTC.

The rearrangement joins TRBV7-9 to TRBJ1-4, with D unclear. The V gene's germline CDR1 is SEHNR and CDR2 FQNEAQ (reference sequence). The CDR3 runs 13 residues. Trimming took 5 bases from V and 6 from J, leaving 10 bases between them. CDR3 coding DNA: TGTGCCAGCAGCCTTGACACGGATGAAAAACTGTTTTTT. Amino acid sequence: CASSLDTDEKLFF.